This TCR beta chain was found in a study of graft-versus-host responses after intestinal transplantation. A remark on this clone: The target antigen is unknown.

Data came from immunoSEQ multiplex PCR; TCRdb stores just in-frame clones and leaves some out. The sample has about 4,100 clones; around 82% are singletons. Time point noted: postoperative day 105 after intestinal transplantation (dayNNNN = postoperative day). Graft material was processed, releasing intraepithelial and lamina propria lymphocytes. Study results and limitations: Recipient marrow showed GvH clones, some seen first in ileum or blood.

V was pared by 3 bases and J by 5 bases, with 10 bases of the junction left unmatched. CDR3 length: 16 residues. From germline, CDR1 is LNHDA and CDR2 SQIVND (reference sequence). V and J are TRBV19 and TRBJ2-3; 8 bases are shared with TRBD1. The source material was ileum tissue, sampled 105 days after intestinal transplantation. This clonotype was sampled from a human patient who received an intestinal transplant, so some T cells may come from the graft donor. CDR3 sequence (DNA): TGTGCCAGTAGTATCACCAGGGGGCGCATGGGAGATACGCAGTATTTT. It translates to CASSITRGRMGDTQYF.